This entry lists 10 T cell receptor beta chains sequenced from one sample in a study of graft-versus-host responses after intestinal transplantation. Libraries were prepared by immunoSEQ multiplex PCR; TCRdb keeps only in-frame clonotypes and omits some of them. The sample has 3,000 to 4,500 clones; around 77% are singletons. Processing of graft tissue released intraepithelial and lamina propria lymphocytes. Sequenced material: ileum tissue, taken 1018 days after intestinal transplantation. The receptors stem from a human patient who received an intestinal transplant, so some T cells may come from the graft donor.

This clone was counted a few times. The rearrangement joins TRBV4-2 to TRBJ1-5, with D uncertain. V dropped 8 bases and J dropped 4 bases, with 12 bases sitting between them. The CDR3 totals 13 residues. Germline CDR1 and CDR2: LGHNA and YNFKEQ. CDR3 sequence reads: CASALGENQPQHF. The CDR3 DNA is TGTGCCAGCGCTCTTGGGGAGAATCAGCCCCAGCATTTT.

In DNA form, the CDR3 reads TGTGCCACCAGCAGGGACAGGGGGGGACACAATGAGCAGTTCTTC. Its translation is CATSRDRGGHNEQFF. V and J are TRBV15 and TRBJ2-1; 10 bases are a match to TRBD1. Per germline, CDR1 LNHNV and CDR2 YYDKDF (reference sequence). The CDR3 loop spans 15 amino acids. The J segment lost 5 bases and the V segment lost 3 bases, leaving 4 bases of the junction unmatched. Using reference TRBV15 and TRBJ2-1 for the parts outside the CDR3, the full variable domain is DAMVIQNPRYQVTQFGKPVTLSCSQTLNHNVMYWYQQKSSQAPKLLFHYYDKDFNNEADTPDNFQSRRPNTSFCFLDIRSPGLGDTAMYLCATSRDRGGHNEQFFGPGTRLTVL.

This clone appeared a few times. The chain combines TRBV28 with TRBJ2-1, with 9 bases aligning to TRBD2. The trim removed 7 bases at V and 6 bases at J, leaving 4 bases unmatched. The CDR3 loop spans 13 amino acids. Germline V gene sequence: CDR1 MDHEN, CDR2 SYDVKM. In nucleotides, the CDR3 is TGTGCCAGCATATATAGCGGGGGCAATGAGCAGTTCTTC. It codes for CASIYSGGNEQFF. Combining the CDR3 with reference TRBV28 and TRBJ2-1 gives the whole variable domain DVKVTQSSRYLVKRTGEKVFLECVQDMDHENMFWYRQDPGLGLRLIYFSYDVKMKEKGDIPEGYSVSREKKERFSLILESASTNQTSMYLCASIYSGGNEQFFGPGTRLTVL.

The CDR3 DNA is TGTGCCAGCAGTTTAAGTCACACCGGGGAGCTGTTTTTT. It specifies CASSLSHTGELFF. The V and J genes are TRBV28 and TRBJ2-2; D is undetermined. Germline CDR1 MDHEN, CDR2 SYDVKM. Trimming removed 2 bases at V and 3 bases at J, with 4 bases between. The CDR3 contains 13 residues.

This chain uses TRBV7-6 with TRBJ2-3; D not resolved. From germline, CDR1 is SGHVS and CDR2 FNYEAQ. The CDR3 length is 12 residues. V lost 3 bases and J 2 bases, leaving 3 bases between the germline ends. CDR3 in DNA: TGTGCCAGCAGCTTGTCCACAGATACGCAGTATTTT. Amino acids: CASSLSTDTQYF.

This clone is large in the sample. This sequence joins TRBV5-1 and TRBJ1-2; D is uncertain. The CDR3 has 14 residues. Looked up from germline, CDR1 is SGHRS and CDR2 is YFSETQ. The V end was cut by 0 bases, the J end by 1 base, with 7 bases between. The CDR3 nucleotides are TGCGCCAGCAGCTTGGCAGATCTTAACTATGGCTACACCTTC. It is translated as CASSLADLNYGYTF.

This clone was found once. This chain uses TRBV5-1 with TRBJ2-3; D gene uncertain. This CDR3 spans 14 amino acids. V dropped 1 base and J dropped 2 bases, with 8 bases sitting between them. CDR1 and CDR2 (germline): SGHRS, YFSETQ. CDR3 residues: CASSLRYYTDTQYF. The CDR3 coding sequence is TGCGCCAGCAGCTTGCGGTACTACACAGATACGCAGTATTTT.

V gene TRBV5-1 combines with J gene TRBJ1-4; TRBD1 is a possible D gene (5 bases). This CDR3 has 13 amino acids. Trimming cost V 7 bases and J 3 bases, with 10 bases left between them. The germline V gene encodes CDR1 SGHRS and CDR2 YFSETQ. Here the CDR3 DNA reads TGCGCCAGCGCGCCAGGGCCTAATGAAAAACTGTTTTTT. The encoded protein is CASAPGPNEKLFF. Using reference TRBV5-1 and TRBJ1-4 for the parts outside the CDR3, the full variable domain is KAGVTQTPRYLIKTRGQQVTLSCSPISGHRSVSWYQQTPGQGLQFLFEYFSETQRNKGNFPGRFSGRQFSNSRSEMNVSTLELGDSALYLCASAPGPNEKLFFGSGTQLSVL.

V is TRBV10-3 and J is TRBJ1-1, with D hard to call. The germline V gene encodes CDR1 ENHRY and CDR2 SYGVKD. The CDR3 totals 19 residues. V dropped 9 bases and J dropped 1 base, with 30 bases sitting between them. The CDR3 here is CAIRRTSGQAWEENTEAFF. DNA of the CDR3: TGTGCCATTCGTAGGACCTCCGGGCAGGCTTGGGAGGAGAACACTGAAGCTTTCTTT.

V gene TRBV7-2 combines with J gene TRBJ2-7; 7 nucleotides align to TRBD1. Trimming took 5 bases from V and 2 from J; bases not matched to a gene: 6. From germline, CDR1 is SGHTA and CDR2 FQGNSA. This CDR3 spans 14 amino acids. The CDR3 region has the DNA TGTGCCAGCAGCCCAGACAGGGCTACCTACGAGCAGTACTTC. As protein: CASSPDRATYEQYF. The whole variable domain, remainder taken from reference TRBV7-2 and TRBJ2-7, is GAGVSQSPSNKVTEKGKDVELRCDPISGHTALYWYRQSLGQGLEFLIYFQGNSAPDKSGLPSDRFSAERTGGSVSTLTIQRTQQEDSAVYLCASSPDRATYEQYFGPGTRLTVT.